These 10 T cell receptor beta chains share one sample of origin, sequenced in a study of CD8 T cells in Susac syndrome. Reverse transcription of roughly 0.5 to 1 ug RNA used random hexamers. TCRdb recomputed calls from the immunoSEQ multiplex PCR reads with MiXCR, one row per CDR3 protein. The data contain 150,000 to 200,000 distinct CDR3 sequences, approximately 94% of them singletons. Material: CD4+ T cells from PBMCs. These receptors originate from a human donor with multiple sclerosis.

The chain is built from TRBV29-1 and TRBJ2-7; TRBD2 matches 14 bases. The CDR3 extends over 15 amino acids. Germline V gene sequence: CDR1 SQVTM, CDR2 ANQGSEA. The V segment lost 0 bases and the J segment 3 bases; nucleotides outside the gene matches: 1. The CDR3 DNA follows: TGCAGCGTTGAAGAGGGGACTAGCGGGAGCTACGAGCAGTACTTC. This encodes CSVEEGTSGSYEQYF.

This clonotype has more than one count but fewer than ten. The gene calls are TRBV12-3 or TRBV12-4 and TRBJ2-7; D unresolved. The CDR3 contains 11 residues. Deletions cut 2 bases from V and 6 bases from J, with 5 bases between. CDR3 in amino acids: CASSLRGEQYF. CDR3 in DNA: TGTGCCAGCAGTTTACGAGGCGAGCAGTACTTC.

The chain's CDR3 is CASNAIDRGVQYF. The CDR3 DNA sequence: TGCGCCAGCAACGCCATTGACAGGGGAGTTCAGTACTTC. The rearrangement links TRBV5-1 to TRBJ2-4; 8 nucleotides line up with TRBD1. V gave up 6 bases and J gave up 11 bases; unmatched junction bases: 10. Germline V gene sequence: CDR1 SGHRS, CDR2 YFSETQ. There are 13 residues in the CDR3.

V gene TRBV20-1 combines with J gene TRBJ2-3, with D perhaps TRBD2 (6 bases). The CDR3 extends over 16 amino acids. Germline CDR1 is DFQATT and CDR2 is SNEGSKA (reference sequence). V shed 0 bases and J shed 0 bases, with 13 bases lying between them. The CDR3 region is CSARDGVAESTDTQYF. The CDR3, as DNA: TGCAGTGCTAGAGACGGGGTAGCGGAGAGCACAGATACGCAGTATTTT.

J is TRBJ1-1 and V is TRBV27; 9 bases align to TRBD1. The CDR3 has 11 amino acids. The germline gives CDR1 MNHEY, CDR2 SMNVEV (reference sequence). With 11 bases clipped from V and 7 bases from J, the junction kept 5 bases outside the gene matches. CDR3 residues: CASRQGGEAFF. The CDR3 nucleotides are TGTGCCTCCCGACAGGGGGGTGAAGCTTTCTTT.

V usage is TRBV29-1 and J usage is TRBJ1-1; D might be TRBD1 (5 bases). Germline V gene sequence: CDR1 SQVTM, CDR2 ANQGSEA. V was trimmed by 1 base and J by 4 bases, leaving 19 bases between them. The CDR3 length is 16 residues. The CDR3: CSVEAARVLRVTEAFF. The CDR3 nucleotides read TGCAGCGTTGAAGCGGCCAGGGTTTTAAGAGTCACTGAAGCTTTCTTT.

This clonotype was detected only once. The chain carries TRBV18 and TRBJ1-2; D gene ambiguous. Germline V gives CDR1 KGHSH, CDR2 LQKENI. The germline V and J ends were trimmed by 2 bases and 6 bases, with 7 bases remaining between them. The CDR3 runs to 12 residues. In DNA form, the CDR3 reads TGTGCCAGCTCACCAGGGGAGGATGGCTACACCTTC. Residues: CASSPGEDGYTF.

This clonotype was counted once. The gene calls are TRBV7-8 and TRBJ1-1, with TRBD1 as a possible D gene (6 bases). The CDR3 is made up of 15 amino acids. The germline V gene encodes CDR1 SGHVS and CDR2 FQNEAQ. The ends were cut back, 0 bases at V and 1 base at J, with 9 bases in the middle. Written as DNA, the CDR3 is TGTGCCAGCAGCTTAGCGGGGGCGGAGAACACTGAAGCTTTCTTT. This codes for CASSLAGAENTEAFF.

The chain carries TRBV7-2 and TRBJ2-1, with unresolved D. V was cut by 2 bases and J by 6 bases, with 8 bases left in between. Germline V lookup: CDR1 SGHTA, CDR2 FQGNSA. The CDR3 spans 13 residues. The CDR3 is CASSLYLSNEQFF. In DNA form, the CDR3 reads TGTGCCAGCAGCTTATACCTTTCCAATGAGCAGTTCTTC.

The rearrangement links TRBV10-1 to TRBJ2-7, with 8 bases fitting TRBD1. J gave up 3 bases and V 3 bases, and 4 bases lay outside the gene matches. The CDR3 extends over 14 amino acids. The V gene's germline CDR1 is WNHNN and CDR2 SYGVQD (reference sequence). The CDR3 spells CASSDHRGDYEQYF. For the CDR3, the DNA is TGCGCCAGCAGTGATCACAGGGGGGACTACGAGCAGTACTTC.